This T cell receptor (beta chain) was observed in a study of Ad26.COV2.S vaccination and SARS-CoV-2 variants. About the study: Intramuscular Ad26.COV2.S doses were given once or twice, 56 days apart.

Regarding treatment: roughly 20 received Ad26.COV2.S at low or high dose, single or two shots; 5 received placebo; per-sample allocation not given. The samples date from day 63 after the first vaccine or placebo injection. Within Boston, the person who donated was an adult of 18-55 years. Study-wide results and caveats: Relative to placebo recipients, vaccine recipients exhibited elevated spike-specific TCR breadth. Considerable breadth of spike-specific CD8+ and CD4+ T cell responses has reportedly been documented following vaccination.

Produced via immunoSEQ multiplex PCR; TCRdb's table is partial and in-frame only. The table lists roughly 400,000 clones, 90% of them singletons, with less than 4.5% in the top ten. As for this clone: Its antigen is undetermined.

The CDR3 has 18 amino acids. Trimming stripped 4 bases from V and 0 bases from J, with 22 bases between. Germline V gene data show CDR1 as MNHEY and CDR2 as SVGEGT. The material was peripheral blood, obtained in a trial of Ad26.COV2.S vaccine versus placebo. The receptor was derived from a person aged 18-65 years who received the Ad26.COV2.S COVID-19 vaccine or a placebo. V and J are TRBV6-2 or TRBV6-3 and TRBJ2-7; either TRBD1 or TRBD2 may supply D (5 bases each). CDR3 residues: CASSSPRGRQRSSYEQYF. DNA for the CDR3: TGTGCCAGCAGTTCCCCAAGGGGACGTCAAAGAAGCTCCTACGAGCAGTACTTC.